A selection of T cell receptor beta chains follows, all from one sample in a study of cytomegalovirus exposure and HLA in healthy donors. The assay was immunoSEQ multiplex PCR, and TCRdb's table has in-frame clones only and misses some. Among 100,000 to 150,000 clones listed, 70% to 85% were seen once. Material: PBMCs. These receptors were obtained from a woman in her forties in good health and CMV-seropositive. The CDR3 runs from the conserved cysteine through the conserved F or W. The D gene is left open where the match is weak. The size entry is marked missing in some rows and otherwise reads once, few, many or a size class.

clone size	V gene	J gene	D gene	CDR3 protein	CDR3 DNA
.	TRBV29-1	TRBJ2-7	TRBD1	CSVGDSPYEQYF	TGCAGCGTTGGGGACAGCCCCTACGAGCAGTACTTC
.	TRBV18	TRBJ2-5	.	CASSPPGARETQYF	TGTGCCAGCTCACCACCGGGGGCGAGGGAGACCCAGTACTTC
.	TRBV6-4	TRBJ1-5	.	CASSQGLNQPQHF	TGTGCCAGCAGTCAGGGGCTCAATCAGCCCCAGCATTTT
.	TRBV6-5	TRBJ1-2	.	CASSESRWRGYTF	TGTGCCAGCAGTGAAAGCCGTTGGCGGGGCTACACCTTC
.	TRBV27	TRBJ2-1	.	CASSFGGPNNEQFF	TGTGCCAGCAGTTTTGGGGGCCCCAACAATGAGCAGTTCTTC
.	TRBV28	TRBJ2-1	TRBD2	CASSSVASGRTSYNEQFF	TGTGCCAGCAGTTCGGTGGCTAGCGGGAGGACCTCCTACAATGAGCAGTTCTTC
few	TRBV5-1	TRBJ1-4	.	CASSLRGGVDEKLFF	TGCGCCAGCAGTCTGCGGGGGGGCGTGGATGAAAAACTGTTTTTT
.	TRBV27	TRBJ2-7	TRBD1	CASRDREEQYF	TGTGCCAGCCGGGACAGGGAAGAGCAGTACTTC
.	TRBV19	TRBJ2-3	TRBD2	CASSIDGGRARDTQYF	TGTGCCAGTAGTATAGATGGCGGGAGGGCCCGGGATACGCAGTATTTT
.	TRBV4-1	TRBJ1-2	.	CASSQQTTGDNYGYTF	TGCGCCAGCAGCCAACAAACCACAGGCGACAACTATGGCTACACCTTC
.	TRBV6-5	TRBJ2-7	TRBD1	CASSYGTGLHYEQYF	TGTGCCAGCAGTTACGGGACAGGGCTTCACTACGAGCAGTACTTC
.	TRBV11-2	TRBJ2-7	TRBD2	CASSVSGRGEQYF	TGTGCCAGCAGCGTTAGCGGGAGAGGCGAGCAGTACTTC
.	TRBV29-1	TRBJ1-3	.	CSVASRQSLFSGNTIYF	TGCAGCGTTGCATCCCGACAGTCCTTATTCTCTGGAAACACCATATATTTT
once	TRBV27	TRBJ1-1	TRBD1	CASTTLRDRAGAFF	TGTGCCAGCACAACTTTACGGGACAGGGCGGGAGCTTTCTTT
.	TRBV5-1	TRBJ1-1	.	CASSLGQQNTEAFF	TGCGCCAGCAGCTTGGGACAGCAGAACACTGAAGCTTTCTTT
.	TRBV18	TRBJ2-7	TRBD1	CASSRNSGTGGDEQYF	TGTGCCAGCTCACGGAATTCCGGGACAGGGGGAGACGAGCAGTACTTC
few	TRBV5-1	TRBJ2-2	TRBD1	CASSLQGAGELFF	TGCGCCAGCAGCTTACAGGGGGCCGGGGAGCTGTTTTTT
.	TRBV6-1	TRBJ1-2	TRBD1	CASSGPRDRVYYGYTF	TGTGCCAGCAGTGGACCCCGGGACAGGGTTTACTATGGCTACACCTTC
.	TRBV4-1	TRBJ2-7	.	CASSQERRLTYEQYF	TGCGCCAGCAGCCAAGAAAGGCGGCTAACCTACGAGCAGTACTTC
.	TRBV28	TRBJ2-7	TRBD1	CASSSGTGVGEQYF	TGTGCCAGCAGTTCCGGGACAGGGGTGGGGGAGCAGTACTTC
once	TRBV5-1	TRBJ2-3	TRBD2	CASSLWGGTDTQYF	TGCGCCAGCAGCTTGTGGGGGGGAACAGATACGCAGTATTTT
.	TRBV28	TRBJ1-2	TRBD1	CASSPPDRGDGYTF	TGTGCCAGCAGTCCTCCGGACAGGGGTGATGGCTACACCTTC
.	TRBV5-5	TRBJ2-7	.	CASSLEVRAYEQYF	TGTGCCAGCAGCTTGGAGGTCAGGGCCTACGAGCAGTACTTC
.	TRBV28	TRBJ2-7	.	CASSLTGTGEQYF	TGTGCCAGCAGTCTAACGGGTACCGGCGAGCAGTACTTC
few	TRBV6-1	TRBJ2-5	TRBD2	CASRTGTSRETQYF	TGTGCCAGCAGGACTGGGACTAGCAGGGAGACCCAGTACTTC
few	TRBV30	TRBJ2-2	TRBD2	CAHPGLRNTGELFF	TGTGCCCACCCGGGACTACGGAACACCGGGGAGCTGTTTTTT
.	TRBV28	TRBJ2-5	.	CASSRPQETQYF	TGTGCCAGTTCGCGCCCCCAAGAGACCCAGTACTTC
.	TRBV18	TRBJ2-3	TRBD2	CASSPVLAGGTDTQYF	TGTGCCAGCTCACCCGTACTAGCGGGAGGCACAGATACGCAGTATTTT
medium-sized	TRBV6-6	TRBJ2-1	.	CASSYFVYNEQFF	TGTGCCAGCAGTTACTTCGTGTACAATGAGCAGTTCTTC
.	TRBV19	TRBJ2-1	TRBD2	CASSEGGEYEQFF	TGTGCCAGTAGCGAGGGAGGGGAGTATGAGCAGTTCTTC
few	TRBV6-1	TRBJ1-2	TRBD1	CASSEIGGQGAGTF	TGTGCCAGCAGTGAAATAGGTGGACAGGGGGCGGGGACCTTC
.	TRBV18	TRBJ2-1	.	CASSPLVGSGLSSYNEQFF	TGTGCCAGCTCACCACTGGTGGGTTCGGGACTCAGCTCCTACAATGAGCAGTTCTTC
once	TRBV28	TRBJ1-2	TRBD1	CASSPGQLYGYTF	TGTGCCAGCAGTCCGGGACAGCTATATGGCTACACCTTC
.	TRBV13	TRBJ1-2	.	CASSSVRKGVGYGYTF	TGTGCCAGCAGCTCCGTTCGGAAAGGGGTAGGCTATGGCTACACCTTC
.	TRBV6-5	TRBJ2-7	TRBD2	CASRTTAGVVDEQYF	TGTGCCAGCAGAACCACAGCGGGAGTTGTCGACGAGCAGTACTTC
.	TRBV7-9	TRBJ2-4	TRBD2	CASSTTSGKGNIQYF	TGTGCCAGCAGCACGACTAGCGGGAAGGGAAACATTCAGTACTTC
.	TRBV5-1	TRBJ2-7	TRBD2	CASSSGLAGVLEQYF	TGCGCCAGCAGTTCGGGACTAGCGGGTGTACTAGAGCAGTACTTC
.	TRBV5-1	TRBJ1-4	.	CASSYGNQGATNEKLFF	TGCGCCAGCAGCTATGGCAACCAAGGAGCAACTAATGAAAAACTGTTTTTT
.	TRBV30	TRBJ1-1	.	CAWIRTEAFF	TGTGCCTGGATCAGGACTGAAGCTTTCTTT
.	TRBV15	TRBJ2-7	TRBD1	CATSRETLQGGSYEQYF	TGTGCCACCAGCAGAGAGACGCTACAGGGGGGTTCCTACGAGCAGTACTTC
.	TRBV30	TRBJ1-1	.	CAWSPRGGSEAFF	TGTGCCTGGAGTCCCCGCGGGGGCTCTGAAGCTTTCTTT
once	TRBV7-3	TRBJ2-7	TRBD1	CASSIAGTGVYEQYF	TGTGCCAGCAGCATCGCCGGGACAGGGGTCTACGAGCAGTACTTC
.	TRBV5-1	TRBJ1-2	.	CASSLGDRNYGYTF	TGCGCCAGCAGCTTGGGAGACAGGAACTATGGCTACACCTTC
.	TRBV11-2	TRBJ2-7	.	CASSLTRYEQYF	TGTGCCAGCAGCTTAACCCGCTACGAGCAGTACTTC